These 13 T cell receptor beta chains originate from one sample sequenced in a study of regulatory T cells in long-lasting Graves disease. CDR3-region Arm-PCR and iRepertoire HTBI primers produced the TCR beta libraries. From the multiplex PCR reads, TCRdb called clonotypes with MiXCR, one entry per CDR3 protein. Of roughly 500,000 distinct CDR3 sequences in the sample, 13% are singletons; the top ten hold roughly a tenth. Sample time point: newly diagnosed GD, antithyroid drugs for less than 3 months. Following extraction of RNA from PBMCs, that RNA was used to make the TCR library. The same data also went into a second study, on T cells in Graves' hyperthyroidism and ophthalmopathy.

This material consisted of peripheral blood mononuclear cells (PBMCs), taken at new diagnosis, from a patient treated with antithyroid drugs. The receptors derive from a young man with Graves disease.

This clonotype was detected a few times. The CDR3 protein is CASSPTDGQNTGELFF. The CDR3 nucleotides are TGTGCCAGCAGCCCAACGGATGGACAGAACACCGGGGAGCTGTTTTTT. The V call is TRBV7-3, the J call TRBJ2-2; a possible D gene is TRBD1 (5 bases). Looked up from germline, CDR1 is SGHTA and CDR2 is FQGTGA. The V gene lost 5 bases and the J gene lost 1 base, with 14 bases spanning the gap. The CDR3 consists of 16 residues.

In its sample, this clonotype was seen many times. The chain combines TRBV11-3 with TRBJ2-5, with 8 bases identical to TRBD1. The CDR3 covers 14 residues. CDR1 and CDR2 from the germline V gene are SGHNT and YENEEA. V was pared by 5 bases and J by 2 bases, with 4 bases of the junction left unmatched. CDR3 sequence: CASSPGQDQETQYF. CDR3 DNA sequence: TGTGCCAGCAGCCCGGGACAGGATCAAGAGACCCAGTACTTC.

The sample holds many counts of this clonotype. The chain joins TRBV13 to TRBJ2-7; 7 nucleotides agree with TRBD2. The CDR3 loop spans 16 amino acids. Germline V lookup: CDR1 PRHDT, CDR2 FYEKMQ (reference sequence). With V trimmed by 2 bases and J by 0 bases, 7 bases remained unmatched. Here the CDR3 reads CASSLNSGRDSYEQYF. The CDR3 coding sequence is TGTGCCAGCAGCTTAAATAGCGGGCGAGACTCCTACGAGCAGTACTTC.

This clonotype was counted at least ten times. This chain connects TRBV2 to TRBJ2-5; TRBD2 agrees at 7 bases. The CDR3 is 13 residues long. Losses at the gene ends were 4 bases for V and 1 base for J; bases not matched to a gene: 0. Germline V gives CDR1 SNHLY, CDR2 FYNNEI. The CDR3 DNA is TGTGCCAGCAGTGGGACTAGCCAAGAGACCCAGTACTTC. This codes for CASSGTSQETQYF.

This clonotype occurred a few times. V usage is TRBV19 and J usage is TRBJ1-2; D gene ambiguous. From germline, CDR1 is LNHDA and CDR2 SQIVND (reference sequence). This CDR3 contains 13 residues. V was cut by 3 bases and J by 5 bases, with 10 bases left in between. The DNA of the CDR3 is TGTGCCAGTAGTATGGTAACAGCGTATGGCTACACCTTC. This sequence encodes CASSMVTAYGYTF.

V usage is TRBV3-1 and J usage is TRBJ2-2; D may correspond to TRBD1 or TRBD2 (5 bases each). The V gene lost 3 bases and the J gene lost 6 bases, with 11 bases spanning the gap. This CDR3 has 14 amino acids. Germline assignment: CDR1 LGHDT and CDR2 YNNKEL (reference sequence). CDR3 in DNA: TGTGCCAGCAGCCACCTGAGAGGGGCCGGGGAGCTGTTTTTT. Residues: CASSHLRGAGELFF.

This clonotype was seen only a few times. The DNA for the CDR3 is TGTGCCAGCAGTTACTCCGGGGATCTGGCTGGAAACACCATATATTTT. This encodes CASSYSGDLAGNTIYF. V and J are TRBV6-9 and TRBJ1-3, with D unclear. This CDR3 comprises 16 residues. The V gene lost 3 bases and the J gene lost 2 bases, with 14 bases spanning the gap. CDR1 MNHGY and CDR2 SVAAGI come from the germline V gene.

The sample holds one count of this clonotype. This may be a read error, as it is one base from a much larger clone. The V gene is TRBV6-2 or TRBV6-3, the J gene TRBJ1-5; D unclear. The CDR3 is made up of 14 amino acids. Germline V CDR1 and CDR2: MNHEY, SVGEGT. CDR3 DNA: TGTGCCGGCAGTTACTCAGCTAGCAATCAGCCCCAGCATTTT. Translation: CAGSYSASNQPQHF.

CDR3 nucleotide sequence: TGTGCCAGAGCGGACCGCGCTAACATTCAGTACTTC. The encoded protein is CARADRANIQYF. This chain uses TRBV2 with TRBJ2-4; D may be TRBD2 (5 bases). V lost 9 bases to trimming and J lost 7 bases, with 13 bases between them. CDR1 is SNHLY, CDR2 FYNNEI, per germline. The CDR3 consists of 12 residues.

This clonotype was picked up a small number of times. The chain couples TRBV5-1 to TRBJ2-3, with D perhaps TRBD2 (7 bases). The J call may not be correct, given that the DNA end is closer to TRBJ2-5. CDR1 and CDR2 (germline): SGHRS, YFSETQ. The CDR3 runs 14 residues. The CDR3, as DNA: TGCGCCAGCAGCCGCAGCGGGGACATAGAGACCCAGTACTTC. Residues: CASSRSGDIETQYF.

This clonotype has only a few counts. The V call is TRBV18, the J call TRBJ1-2, with 9 bases fitting TRBD1. Per the germline V gene, CDR1 is KGHSH and CDR2 is LQKENI. This CDR3 region has 14 residues. The ends lost 0 bases at V and 7 bases at J; junction bases unmatched: 3. The CDR3 sequence is CASSPPKDRGGYTF. CDR3 DNA: TGTGCCAGCTCACCACCAAAGGACAGGGGTGGCTACACCTTC.

There are many counts of this clonotype. V and J are TRBV6-5 and TRBJ1-2; D is ambiguous. Trimming left V 2 bases short and J 6 bases short, with 10 bases between. The CDR3 runs 13 residues. The germline V gene has CDR1 MNHEY and CDR2 SVGAGI. In DNA, the CDR3 is TGTGCCAGCAGTTACGCGGGATCAGATGGCTACACCTTC. It specifies CASSYAGSDGYTF.

This clonotype has at least ten counts. The V call is TRBV27, the J call TRBJ2-7, with a tentative D call TRBD1 (5 bases). Germline V gene sequence: CDR1 MNHEY, CDR2 SMNVEV (reference sequence). The CDR3 is made up of 14 amino acids. Trimming pared 3 bases from V and 5 bases from J, leaving 14 bases between. In DNA, the CDR3 is TGTGCCAGCAGTTTCTATTACAGGCAACACGAGCAGTACTTC. Protein sequence: CASSFYYRQHEQYF.